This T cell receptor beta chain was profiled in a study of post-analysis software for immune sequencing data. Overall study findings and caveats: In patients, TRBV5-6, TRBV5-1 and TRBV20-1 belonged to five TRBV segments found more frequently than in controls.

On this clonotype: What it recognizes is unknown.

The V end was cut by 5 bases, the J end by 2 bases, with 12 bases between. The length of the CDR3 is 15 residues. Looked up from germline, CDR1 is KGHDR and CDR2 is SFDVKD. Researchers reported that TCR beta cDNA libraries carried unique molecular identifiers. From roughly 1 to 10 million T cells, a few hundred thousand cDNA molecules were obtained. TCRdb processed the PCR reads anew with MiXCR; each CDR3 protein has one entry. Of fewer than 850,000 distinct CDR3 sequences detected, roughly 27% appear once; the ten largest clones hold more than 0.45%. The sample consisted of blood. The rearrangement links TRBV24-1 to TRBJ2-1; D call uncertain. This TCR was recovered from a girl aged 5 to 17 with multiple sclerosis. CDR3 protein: CATSGPGQPYNEQFF. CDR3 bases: TGTGCCACCAGTGGCCCCGGGCAGCCCTACAATGAGCAGTTCTTC.